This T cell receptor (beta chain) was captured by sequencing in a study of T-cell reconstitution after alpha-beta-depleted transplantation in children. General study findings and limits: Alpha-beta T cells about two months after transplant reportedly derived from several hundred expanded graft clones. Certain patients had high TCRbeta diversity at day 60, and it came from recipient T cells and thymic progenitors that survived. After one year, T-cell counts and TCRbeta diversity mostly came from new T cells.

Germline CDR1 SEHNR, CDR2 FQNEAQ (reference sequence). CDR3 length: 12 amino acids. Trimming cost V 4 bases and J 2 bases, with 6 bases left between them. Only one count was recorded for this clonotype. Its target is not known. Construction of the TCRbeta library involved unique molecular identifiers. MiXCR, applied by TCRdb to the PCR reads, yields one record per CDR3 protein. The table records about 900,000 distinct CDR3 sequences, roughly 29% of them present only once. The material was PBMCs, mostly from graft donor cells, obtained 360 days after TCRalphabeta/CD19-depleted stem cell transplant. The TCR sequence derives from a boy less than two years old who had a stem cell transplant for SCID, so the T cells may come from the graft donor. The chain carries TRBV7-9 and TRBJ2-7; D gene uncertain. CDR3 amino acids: CASSWVTYEQYF. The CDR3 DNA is TGTGCCAGCAGCTGGGTTACCTACGAGCAGTACTTC. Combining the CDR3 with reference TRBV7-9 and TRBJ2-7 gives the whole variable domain DTGVSQNPRHKITKRGQNVTFRCDPISEHNRLYWYRQTLGQGPEFLTYFQNEAQLEKSRLLSDRFSAERPKGSFSTLEIQRTEQGDSAMYLCASSWVTYEQYFGPGTRLTVT.